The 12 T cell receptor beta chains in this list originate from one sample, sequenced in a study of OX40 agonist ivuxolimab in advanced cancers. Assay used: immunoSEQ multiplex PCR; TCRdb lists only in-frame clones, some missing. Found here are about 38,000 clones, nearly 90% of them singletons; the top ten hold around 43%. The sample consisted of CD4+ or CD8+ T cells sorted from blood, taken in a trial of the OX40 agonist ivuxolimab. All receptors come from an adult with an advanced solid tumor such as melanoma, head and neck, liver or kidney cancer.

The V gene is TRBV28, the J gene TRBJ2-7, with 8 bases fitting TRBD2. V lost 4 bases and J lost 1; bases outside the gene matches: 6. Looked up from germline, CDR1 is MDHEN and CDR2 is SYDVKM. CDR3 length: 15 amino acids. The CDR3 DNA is TGTGCCAGCAGTTCCCGGCTAGCGGGTTCCTACGAGCAGTACTTC. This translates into CASSSRLAGSYEQYF.

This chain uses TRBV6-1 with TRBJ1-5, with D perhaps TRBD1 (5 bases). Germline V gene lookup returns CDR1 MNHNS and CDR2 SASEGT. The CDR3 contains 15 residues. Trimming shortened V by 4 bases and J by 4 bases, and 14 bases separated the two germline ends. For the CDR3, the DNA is TGTGCCAGCAGTGGCCGAAGGGGTGGAAATCAGCCCCAGCATTTT. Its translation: CASSGRRGGNQPQHF.

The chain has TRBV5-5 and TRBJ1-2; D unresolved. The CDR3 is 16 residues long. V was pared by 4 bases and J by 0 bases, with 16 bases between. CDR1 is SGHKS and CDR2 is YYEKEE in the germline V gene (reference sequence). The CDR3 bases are TGTGCCAGCAGCCGGACGGAACGTGTCTCTAACTATGGCTACACCTTC. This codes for CASSRTERVSNYGYTF.

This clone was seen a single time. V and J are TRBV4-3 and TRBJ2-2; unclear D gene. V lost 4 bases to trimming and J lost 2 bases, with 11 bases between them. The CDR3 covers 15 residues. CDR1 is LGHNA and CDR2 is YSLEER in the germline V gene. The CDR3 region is CASSPPGPNTGELFF. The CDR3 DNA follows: TGCGCCAGCAGCCCCCCAGGACCTAACACCGGGGAGCTGTTTTTT.

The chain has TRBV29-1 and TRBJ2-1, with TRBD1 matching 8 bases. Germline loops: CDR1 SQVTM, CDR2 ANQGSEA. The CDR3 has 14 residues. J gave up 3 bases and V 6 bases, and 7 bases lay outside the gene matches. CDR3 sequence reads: CSVKGQDSYNEQFF. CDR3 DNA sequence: TGCAGCGTCAAGGGACAGGATAGCTACAATGAGCAGTTCTTC.

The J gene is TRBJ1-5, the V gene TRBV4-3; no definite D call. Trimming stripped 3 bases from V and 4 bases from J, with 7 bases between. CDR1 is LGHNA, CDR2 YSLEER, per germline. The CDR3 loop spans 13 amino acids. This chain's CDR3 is CASSHLENQPQHF. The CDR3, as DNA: TGCGCCAGCAGCCACCTTGAGAATCAGCCCCAGCATTTT.

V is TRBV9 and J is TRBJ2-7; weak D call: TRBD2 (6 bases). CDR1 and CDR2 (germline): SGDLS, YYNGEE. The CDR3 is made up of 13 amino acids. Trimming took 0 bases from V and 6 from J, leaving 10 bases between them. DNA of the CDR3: TGTGCCAGCAGCGTAGACGGGGGTGGCGAGCAGTACTTC. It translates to CASSVDGGGEQYF.

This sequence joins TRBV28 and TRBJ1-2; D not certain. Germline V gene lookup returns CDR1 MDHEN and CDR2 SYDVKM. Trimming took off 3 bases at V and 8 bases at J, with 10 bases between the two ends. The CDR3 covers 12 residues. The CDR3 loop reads CASSFVNWGYTF. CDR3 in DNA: TGTGCCAGCAGTTTCGTCAACTGGGGCTACACCTTC.

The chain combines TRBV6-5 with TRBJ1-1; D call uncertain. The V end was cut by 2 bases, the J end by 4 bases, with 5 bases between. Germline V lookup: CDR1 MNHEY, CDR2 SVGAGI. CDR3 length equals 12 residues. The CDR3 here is CASSYRSTEAFF. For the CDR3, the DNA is TGTGCCAGCAGTTACCGCAGCACTGAAGCTTTCTTT.

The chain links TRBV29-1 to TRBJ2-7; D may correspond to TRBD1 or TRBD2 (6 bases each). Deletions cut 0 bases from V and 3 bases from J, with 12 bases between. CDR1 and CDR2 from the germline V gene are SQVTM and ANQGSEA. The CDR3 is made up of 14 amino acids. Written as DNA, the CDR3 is TGCAGCGTTGAAGATCCCAGGGGAGGCTACGAGCAGTACTTC. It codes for CSVEDPRGGYEQYF.

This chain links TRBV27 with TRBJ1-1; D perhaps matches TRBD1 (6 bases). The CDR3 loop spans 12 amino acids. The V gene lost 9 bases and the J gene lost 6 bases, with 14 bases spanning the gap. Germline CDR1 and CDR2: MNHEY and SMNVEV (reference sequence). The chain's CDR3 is CASSGGGAEAFF. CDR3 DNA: TGTGCCAGTTCGGGAGGGGGGGCTGAAGCTTTCTTT.

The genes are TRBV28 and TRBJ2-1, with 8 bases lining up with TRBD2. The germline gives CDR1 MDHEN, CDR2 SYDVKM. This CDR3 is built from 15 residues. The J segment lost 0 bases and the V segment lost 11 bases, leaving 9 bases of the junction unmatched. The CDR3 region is CASLSGASSYNEQFF. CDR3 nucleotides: TGTGCCTCCCTTAGCGGGGCGAGCTCCTACAATGAGCAGTTCTTC.